Each of the 29 T cell receptor beta chains below was sequenced from the same sample in a study of blood T cell repertoires in COVID-19. The repertoire was sequenced with immunoSEQ multiplex PCR; TCRdb's copy has only in-frame clones and lacks some. The repertoire holds roughly 200,000 clones, around 83% seen once, with roughly 5% in the top ten. Sequences were obtained from peripheral blood. Receptor source: a woman aged 80 or over with acute or convalescent COVID-19.

The chain uses TRBV19 and TRBJ2-1; D unresolved. Trimming took off 0 bases at V and 4 bases at J, with 10 bases between the two ends. Germline CDR1 reads LNHDA; CDR2 reads SQIVND (reference sequence). There are 15 residues in the CDR3. This CDR3 reads CASSIDHYQYNEQFF. CDR3 in DNA: TGTGCCAGTAGTATAGATCACTACCAATACAATGAGCAGTTCTTC. Variable domain in full (rest from reference TRBV19 and TRBJ2-1): DGGITQSPKYLFRKEGQNVTLSCEQNLNHDAMYWYRQDPGQGLRLIYYSQIVNDFQKGDIAEGYSVSREKKESFPLTVTSAQKNPTAFYLCASSIDHYQYNEQFFGPGTRLTVL.

This clone appeared a single time. The chain uses TRBV19 and TRBJ2-1; D might be TRBD2 (6 bases). Germline V lookup: CDR1 LNHDA, CDR2 SQIVND (reference sequence). The V gene lost 1 base and the J gene lost 9 bases, with 13 bases spanning the gap. The CDR3 sequence is 14 residues long. The CDR3 DNA reads as TGTGCCAGTAGTATAGTTGCGGGAAAGCTTGAGCAGTTCTTC. Translating gives CASSIVAGKLEQFF.

This chain uses TRBV4-2 with TRBJ2-1, with D maybe TRBD2 (6 bases). The CDR3 is 17 residues long. CDR1 LGHNA and CDR2 YNFKEQ come from the germline V gene. V was shortened by 0 bases and J by 4 bases, with 16 bases between the two germline ends. The DNA for the CDR3 is TGTGCCAGCAGCCAAGATCTCGGAGGGCATCGGTACAATGAGCAGTTCTTC. As protein: CASSQDLGGHRYNEQFF.

This clone was seen just once. This chain connects TRBV29-1 to TRBJ1-1; tentative D call: TRBD1 (5 bases). Germline values: CDR1 SQVTM, CDR2 ANQGSEA. The CDR3 runs to 14 residues. V was shortened by 5 bases and J by 3 bases, with 16 bases between the two germline ends. CDR3 coding DNA: TGCAGCGTTAAATCACAGGTCTTCGACACTGAAGCTTTCTTT. It translates to CSVKSQVFDTEAFF.

The chain combines TRBV7-2 with TRBJ1-3; no clear D gene. CDR1 and CDR2 from the germline V gene are SGHTA and FQGNSA. V gave up 2 bases and J gave up 6 bases, with 11 bases separating them. This CDR3 region has 14 residues. In DNA, the CDR3 is TGTGCCAGCAGCTTATCGCGGGGAGAAAACACCATATATTTT. Encoded protein: CASSLSRGENTIYF.

This rearrangement joins TRBV27 to TRBJ1-6, with D unclear. The CDR3 loop spans 12 amino acids. The germline gives CDR1 MNHEY, CDR2 SMNVEV (reference sequence). The V end was cut by 4 bases, the J end by 5 bases, with 3 bases between. Here the CDR3 reads CASSSNNSPLHF. CDR3 sequence (DNA): TGTGCCAGCAGTTCCAATAATTCACCCCTCCACTTT.

This clone came up a few times. The chain has TRBV6-2 or TRBV6-3 and TRBJ2-7; 9 nucleotides line up with TRBD2. Germline V gene data show CDR1 as MNHEY and CDR2 as SVGEGT. This CDR3 region has 15 residues. V lost 5 bases and J lost 2; bases outside the gene matches: 7. CDR3 in amino acids: CASSGSGRLTYEQYF. CDR3 DNA: TGTGCCAGCAGTGGGAGCGGGAGGTTGACCTACGAGCAGTACTTC.

A few counts support this clone. The chain has TRBV5-5 and TRBJ2-3; 12 bases fit TRBD2. V lost 3 bases, J lost 0 bases, and 8 bases stayed unmatched. The germline gives CDR1 SGHKS, CDR2 YYEKEE (reference sequence). The CDR3 has 18 amino acids. CDR3 coding DNA: TGTGCCAGCAGCTCGCTAGCGGGAGGGCCACCTAGCACAGATACGCAGTATTTT. Its protein product is CASSSLAGGPPSTDTQYF.

The genes are TRBV19 and TRBJ1-4; 7 bases map to TRBD1. The germline V gene has CDR1 LNHDA and CDR2 SQIVND (reference sequence). V shed 7 bases and J 0 bases; nucleotides not matched to a gene: 5. CDR3 length: 15 residues. The CDR3 DNA reads TGTGCCAGTAAGGGTCAGGGGGCAACTAATGAAAAACTGTTTTTT. Amino acids: CASKGQGATNEKLFF.

This clone has a single count. The rearrangement uses TRBV4-3 and TRBJ2-7; a weak D match, TRBD2 (5 bases). The CDR3 has 14 residues. The V gene's germline CDR1 is LGHNA and CDR2 YSLEER. Trimming took 3 bases from V and 2 from J, leaving 11 bases between them. CDR3: CASSQRVLTYEQYF. DNA for the CDR3: TGCGCCAGCAGCCAGAGGGTCCTAACCTACGAGCAGTACTTC.

This chain joins TRBV4-3 and TRBJ2-1; perhaps TRBD2 as D (6 bases). V shed 3 bases and J shed 6 bases, with 18 bases lying between them. Germline CDR1 reads LGHNA; CDR2 reads YSLEER. The CDR3 extends over 16 amino acids. DNA for the CDR3: TGCGCCAGCAGCCAGGGGACTCTATCCCAGGGCAATGAGCAGTTCTTC. As protein: CASSQGTLSQGNEQFF.

The gene calls are TRBV10-3 and TRBJ2-1; 7 positions match TRBD2. V lost 10 bases and J lost 12; bases outside the gene matches: 18. CDR3 length equals 14 residues. CDR1 ENHRY and CDR2 SYGVKD come from the germline V gene. The CDR3 nucleotides read TGTGCCACCAATTCAGTCGGGGGACCGGGGGGGCAGTTCTTC. Its translation is CATNSVGGPGGQFF.

The J gene is TRBJ2-1, the V gene TRBV24-1, with a weak D call TRBD1 (6 bases). V was trimmed by 1 base and J by 5 bases, leaving 8 bases between them. The CDR3 covers 14 residues. Germline lookup yields CDR1 KGHDR and CDR2 SFDVKD. The CDR3 sequence is CATSDFYRDNEQFF. Written as DNA, the CDR3 is TGTGCCACCAGTGATTTCTACAGGGACAATGAGCAGTTCTTC.

V usage is TRBV11-2 and J usage is TRBJ2-3; TRBD2 aligns across 8 bases. CDR1 is SGHAT, CDR2 FQNNGV, per germline. There are 14 residues in the CDR3. J gave up 2 bases and V 5 bases, and 3 bases lay outside the gene matches. The DNA of the CDR3 is TGTGCCAGCAGCACAGCGGGGGCCACAGATACGCAGTATTTT. Protein product: CASSTAGATDTQYF.

V is TRBV6-2 or TRBV6-3 and J is TRBJ1-1; a possible D gene is TRBD1 (5 bases). Germline CDR1 MNHEY, CDR2 SVGEGT. V lost 4 bases, J lost 5 bases, and 11 bases lay in between. This CDR3 spans 13 amino acids. The CDR3 loop is CASSLQQVTEAFF. The DNA for the CDR3 is TGTGCCAGCAGTTTACAACAGGTAACTGAAGCTTTCTTT.

The chain uses TRBV6-2 or TRBV6-3 and TRBJ1-2; tentative D call: TRBD1 (6 bases). The CDR3 runs to 14 residues. Trimming took 2 bases from V and 5 from J, leaving 12 bases between them. Germline CDR1 and CDR2: MNHEY and SVGEGT. The CDR3 DNA reads as TGTGCCAGCAGTTACGCAGGGGAAGGGTATGGCTACACCTTC. Translated, it gives CASSYAGEGYGYTF.

The rearrangement links TRBV24-1 to TRBJ2-7; the match to TRBD1 covers 8 bases. This CDR3 is 14 amino acids long. The ends lost 6 bases at V and 5 bases at J; junction bases unmatched: 8. Germline CDR1 and CDR2: KGHDR and SFDVKD. Written as DNA, the CDR3 is TGTGCCACCAGTTCTCAGGGGGCCTTGAACGAGCAGTACTTC. Translation gives CATSSQGALNEQYF.

This chain uses TRBV5-1 with TRBJ1-1; 7 bases align to TRBD1. The CDR3 has 15 amino acids. Germline trimming cut 2 bases from V and 4 bases from J; bases unmatched to any gene: 8. Per germline, CDR1 SGHRS and CDR2 YFSETQ. CDR3 in DNA: TGCGCCAGCAGCTTACCGACAGGGACGAGCACTGAAGCTTTCTTT. It is translated as CASSLPTGTSTEAFF.

The chain recombines TRBV7-8 with TRBJ2-1; 8 nucleotides match TRBD1. Looked up from germline, CDR1 is SGHVS and CDR2 is FQNEAQ. V dropped 3 bases and J dropped 4; count of bases not matched to a gene: 2. The CDR3 runs 14 residues. The CDR3 coding sequence is TGTGCCAGCAGCTTGGACAGGGCTTACAATGAGCAGTTCTTC. Amino acids: CASSLDRAYNEQFF.

The rearrangement joins TRBV29-1 to TRBJ2-7; possibly TRBD2 for D (6 bases). CDR3 length: 12 residues. V lost 4 bases and J 7 bases, leaving 14 bases between the germline ends. From germline, CDR1 is SQVTM and CDR2 ANQGSEA. CDR3 protein: CSVGAWAGEQYF. The CDR3 DNA is TGCAGCGTTGGGGCCTGGGCGGGGGAGCAGTACTTC.

The chain is built from TRBV28 and TRBJ2-7; D is possibly TRBD1 (5 bases). Germline CDR1 reads MDHEN; CDR2 reads SYDVKM. Trimming took off 2 bases at V and 4 bases at J, with 6 bases between the two ends. This CDR3 has 12 residues. The CDR3 spells CASSLKGYEQYF. The CDR3 region has the DNA TGTGCCAGCAGTTTAAAGGGGTACGAGCAGTACTTC.

V is TRBV7-6 and J is TRBJ2-1; D perhaps matches TRBD2 (6 bases). This CDR3 is built from 13 residues. V was clipped by 4 bases and J by 10 bases, with 14 bases between them. Germline values: CDR1 SGHVS, CDR2 FNYEAQ. CDR3 region: CASSSNAGWEQFF. The CDR3 DNA sequence: TGTGCCAGCAGCTCTAATGCGGGATGGGAGCAGTTCTTC.

This clone is a singleton in its sample. The chain carries TRBV19 and TRBJ1-4; D not resolved. The CDR3 has 14 residues. Trimming pared 6 bases from V and 4 bases from J, leaving 12 bases between. The V gene's germline CDR1 is LNHDA and CDR2 SQIVND (reference sequence). For the CDR3, the DNA is TGTGCCAGTAGGGCCCGGCACAGTAATGAAAAACTGTTTTTT. Protein sequence: CASRARHSNEKLFF.

V gene TRBV7-2 combines with J gene TRBJ2-5; TRBD2 agrees at 8 bases. The CDR3 runs 15 residues. V shed 2 bases and J 5 bases; nucleotides not matched to a gene: 7. The germline V gene encodes CDR1 SGHTA and CDR2 FQGNSA. CDR3 bases: TGTGCCAGCAGCTTACGACGGGGGGGCTGGGAGACCCAGTACTTC. It yields the protein CASSLRRGGWETQYF.

CDR3 protein: CASSPGASGLHEQYF. CDR3 in DNA: TGTGCCAGCAGCCCGGGGGCTAGCGGTCTTCACGAGCAGTACTTC. This chain joins TRBV7-9 and TRBJ2-7, with D possibly being TRBD2 (7 bases). V lost 5 bases, J lost 5 bases, and 19 bases lay in between. Germline CDR1 is SEHNR and CDR2 is FQNEAQ (reference sequence). The CDR3 extends over 15 amino acids.

A word on this clone: Additional DNA sequences in this sample encode the identical CDR3. The chain combines TRBV28 with TRBJ1-5; the D gene is possibly TRBD1 (5 bases). Deletions cut 3 bases from V and 3 bases from J, with 9 bases between. The germline V gene encodes CDR1 MDHEN and CDR2 SYDVKM. The CDR3 spans 14 residues. CDR3 DNA: TGTGCCAGCAGTTTGGGGGGGTCCAATCAGCCCCAGCATTTT. It encodes CASSLGGSNQPQHF.

The rearrangement links TRBV28 to TRBJ2-5; tentative D call: TRBD2 (6 bases). The germline V gene has CDR1 MDHEN and CDR2 SYDVKM. Trimming cost V 2 bases and J 7 bases, with 11 bases left between them. The CDR3 loop spans 13 amino acids. The CDR3 DNA sequence: TGTGCCAGCAGTTTACCGGGAGATCGGACCCAGTACTTC. Its translation is CASSLPGDRTQYF.

V is TRBV24-1 and J is TRBJ1-5, with D possibly matching TRBD1 (5 bases). The germline CDR1 and CDR2 sequences are KGHDR and SFDVKD. V shed 4 bases and J shed 7 bases, with 10 bases lying between them. This CDR3 region has 13 residues. CDR3 sequence (DNA): TGTGCCACCAGTGAGGAGGGACGACAGCCCCAGCATTTT. Translation gives CATSEEGRQPQHF.

The V and J genes are TRBV6-5 and TRBJ1-2; D remains ambiguous. The germline V and J ends were trimmed by 6 bases and 0 bases, with 8 bases remaining between them. Looked up from germline, CDR1 is MNHEY and CDR2 is SVGAGI. This CDR3 is 13 amino acids long. The CDR3: CASSVTPNYGYTF. The DNA of the CDR3 is TGTGCCAGCAGCGTAACACCTAACTATGGCTACACCTTC.